The 21 T cell receptor beta chains below come from one sample, sequenced in a study of control samples from healthy donors and cancer patients. Libraries were prepared by immunoSEQ multiplex PCR; TCRdb keeps only in-frame clonotypes and omits some of them. The sample holds 120,000 or so clones, around 87% seen once. The source material was blood. These receptors came from a man between 60 and 70 years old in good health.

This clone was counted once. The chain couples TRBV7-3 to TRBJ2-3; a possible D gene is TRBD2 (6 bases). This CDR3 is 17 amino acids long. The V gene's germline CDR1 is SGHTA and CDR2 FQGTGA. V was cut by 4 bases and J by 5 bases, with 22 bases left in between. The CDR3 bases are TGTGCCAGCAGCTCAACCAAACTAGCACCTGGGGGAGATACGCAGTATTTT. Translating it yields CASSSTKLAPGGDTQYF.

Concerning this clone itself: At one of its ends the junction is not consistent with the germline gene, which may arise from a read error. J is TRBJ1-2 and V is TRBV14; TRBD1 might be the D (6 bases). The germline gives CDR1 SGHDN, CDR2 FVKESK. CDR3 length: 12 amino acids. The CDR3 sequence is CASSQLGALAEF. CDR3 nucleotide sequence: TGTGCCAGCAGCCAACTGGGGGCCCTAGCCGAATTC. The complete variable domain, with remaining parts taken from reference TRBV14 and TRBJ1-2, reads EAGVTQFPSHSVIEKGQTVTLRCDPISGHDNLYWYRRVMGKEIKFLLHFVKESKQDESGMPNNRFLAERTGGTYSTLKVQPAELEDSGVYFCASSQLGALAEFGSGTRLTVV.

The rearrangement links TRBV24-1 to TRBJ2-7, with a tentative D call TRBD2 (6 bases). Germline-derived CDR1 and CDR2 are KGHDR and SFDVKD. The CDR3 is made up of 12 amino acids. V shed 4 bases and J shed 9 bases, with 12 bases lying between them. The CDR3: CATSEEGAGQYF. The CDR3 region has the DNA TGTGCCACCAGTGAAGAAGGAGCGGGGCAGTACTTC.

The chain links TRBV7-9 to TRBJ1-2, with 9 bases fitting TRBD1. With V trimmed by 1 base and J by 7 bases, 10 bases remained unmatched. Germline CDR1 SEHNR, CDR2 FQNEAQ (reference sequence). The CDR3 loop spans 16 amino acids. CDR3: CASSLGGTGTIPGYTF. The CDR3, as DNA: TGTGCCAGCAGCTTAGGAGGGACAGGGACTATCCCTGGCTACACCTTC.

The table lists this clone with a few counts. The gene calls are TRBV12-3 or TRBV12-4 and TRBJ2-5; D is ambiguous. The CDR3 contains 13 residues. V gave up 3 bases and J gave up 5 bases, with 10 bases separating them. This chain's CDR3 is CASSFGWLETQYF. Written as DNA, the CDR3 is TGTGCCAGCAGTTTCGGCTGGTTGGAGACCCAGTACTTC.

This clone was picked up a small number of times. The chain recombines TRBV30 with TRBJ2-6, with D possibly TRBD1 on 6 matching bases. This CDR3 is built from 19 residues. The germline V gene has CDR1 GTSNPN and CDR2 SVGIG (reference sequence). V gave up 3 bases and J gave up 1 base, with 22 bases separating them. The CDR3 here is CAWSFLGSGRGSGANVLTF. The DNA for the CDR3 is TGTGCCTGGAGCTTCTTGGGTTCGGGCAGGGGATCTGGGGCCAACGTCCTGACTTTC.

This chain uses TRBV11-2 with TRBJ2-3, with D unresolved. Germline V gives CDR1 SGHAT, CDR2 FQNNGV. This CDR3 has 13 residues. Trimming removed 2 bases from V and 8 bases from J, with 11 bases in between. CDR3 in DNA: TGTGCCAGCAGCTTATCGAACTGGGCTACGCAGTATTTT. This gives the protein CASSLSNWATQYF.

This chain uses TRBV27 with TRBJ1-1; the match to TRBD1 covers 8 bases. CDR3 size: 14 residues. Germline values: CDR1 MNHEY, CDR2 SMNVEV (reference sequence). The junction had 6 bases not matched to a gene; V was cut back by 4 bases and J by 5 bases. Written as DNA, the CDR3 is TGTGCCAGCAGTTATCAGGGGGCCTCGACTGAAGCTTTCTTT. It specifies CASSYQGASTEAFF.

The chain is built from TRBV19 and TRBJ2-1; tentatively, D is TRBD2 (6 bases). The CDR3 consists of 15 residues. Germline V CDR1 and CDR2: LNHDA, SQIVND (reference sequence). V was shortened by 5 bases and J by 5 bases, with 16 bases between the two germline ends. CDR3 protein: CASSYRDLIDNEQFF. CDR3 nucleotides: TGTGCCAGTAGTTACCGGGACTTGATTGACAATGAGCAGTTCTTC.

The V call is TRBV18, the J call TRBJ1-3; 9 nucleotides agree with TRBD1. Germline trimming cut 6 bases from V and 4 bases from J; bases unmatched to any gene: 7. The CDR3 has 15 residues. Per the germline V gene, CDR1 is KGHSH and CDR2 is LQKENI. The CDR3 sequence: CASSPRTGEGNTIYF. In DNA, the CDR3 is TGTGCCAGCTCTCCTCGGACAGGGGAAGGAAACACCATATATTTT.

This chain links TRBV29-1 with TRBJ1-2; D may be TRBD1 (6 bases). Germline V gives CDR1 SQVTM, CDR2 ANQGSEA. V was cut by 0 bases and J by 4 bases, with 9 bases left in between. CDR3 size: 13 residues. CDR3 bases: TGCAGCGTTGAAGAGACAGGCCCCTATGGCTACACCTTC. It codes for CSVEETGPYGYTF.

The rearrangement uses TRBV7-3 and TRBJ1-1, with D possibly matching TRBD1 (6 bases). Germline-derived CDR1 and CDR2 are SGHTA and FQGTGA. The CDR3 length is 15 residues. V dropped 4 bases and J dropped 4 bases, with 16 bases sitting between them. The CDR3 protein is CASSSQTGLGTEAFF. CDR3 coding DNA: TGTGCCAGCAGCTCACAAACAGGGTTGGGCACTGAAGCTTTCTTT.

This clone was seen just once. The chain combines TRBV19 with TRBJ1-6; D is unresolved. The CDR3 contains 13 residues. Germline assignment: CDR1 LNHDA and CDR2 SQIVND (reference sequence). V lost 8 bases and J lost 9, with 14 bases in between. The CDR3 is CASAGLGRSPLHF. In DNA form, the CDR3 reads TGTGCCAGTGCAGGATTAGGGCGTTCACCCCTCCACTTT.

V is TRBV3-1 (or the pseudogene TRBV3-2) and J is TRBJ1-4; 9 bases are a match to TRBD1. This CDR3 has 18 residues. Germline V lookup: CDR1 LGHDT, CDR2 YNNKEL (reference sequence). With V trimmed by 1 base and J by 0 bases, 6 bases remained unmatched. CDR3 residues: CASSQGRDRVATNEKLFF. The CDR3 DNA reads as TGTGCCAGCAGCCAAGGCCGGGACAGGGTTGCAACTAATGAAAAACTGTTTTTT.

J is TRBJ1-3 and V is TRBV18, with 9 bases lining up with TRBD1. V gave up 2 bases and J gave up 2 bases; unmatched junction bases: 7. This CDR3 contains 17 residues. Germline-derived CDR1 and CDR2 are KGHSH and LQKENI. The CDR3 bases are TGTGCCAGCTCACCAATCCGGACAGGGGTGGCTGGAAACACCATATATTTT. Translating it yields CASSPIRTGVAGNTIYF.

The chain couples TRBV28 to TRBJ2-7; the D is unclear. V shed 5 bases and J shed 6 bases, with 8 bases lying between them. The CDR3 contains 11 residues. Germline V gene lookup returns CDR1 MDHEN and CDR2 SYDVKM. CDR3 bases: TGTGCCAGCAGTCTTAGACGCGAGCAGTACTTC. Translating it yields CASSLRREQYF.

The V gene is TRBV24-1, the J gene TRBJ2-3; tentative D call: TRBD1 (5 bases). V was shortened by 1 base and J by 1 base, with 11 bases between the two germline ends. CDR3 length: 16 amino acids. The V gene's germline CDR1 is KGHDR and CDR2 SFDVKD. The CDR3 loop is CATSDLTGRGTDTQYF. The CDR3, as DNA: TGTGCCACCAGTGATTTAACAGGCAGGGGCACAGATACGCAGTATTTT.

The V and J genes are TRBV5-1 and TRBJ2-5, with TRBD2 as a possible D gene (5 bases). The CDR3 loop spans 12 amino acids. Germline V CDR1 and CDR2: SGHRS, YFSETQ. Trimming pared 6 bases from V and 5 bases from J, leaving 11 bases between. This chain's CDR3 is CASTSGGETQYF. CDR3 DNA: TGCGCCAGCACCTCCGGCGGGGAGACCCAGTACTTC.

The V gene is TRBV6-5, the J gene TRBJ1-4; 7 nucleotides agree with TRBD1. CDR1 is MNHEY, CDR2 SVGAGI, per germline. The V segment lost 4 bases and the J segment 8 bases; nucleotides outside the gene matches: 7. The CDR3 runs to 14 residues. The CDR3 loop is CASSFDRAGEKLFF. Written as DNA, the CDR3 is TGTGCCAGCAGTTTCGACAGGGCGGGAGAAAAACTGTTTTTT.

The gene calls are TRBV3-1 (or the pseudogene TRBV3-2) and TRBJ2-2; D is unclear. Per germline, CDR1 LGHDT and CDR2 YNNKEL (reference sequence). This CDR3 comprises 18 residues. V gave up 1 base and J gave up 1 base, with 16 bases separating them. The CDR3 reads CASSQGAMNLVNTGELFF. The CDR3 bases are TGTGCCAGCAGCCAAGGGGCTATGAATTTAGTGAACACCGGGGAGCTGTTTTTT.

In nucleotides, the CDR3 is TGTGCCAGCAGTCACGGTTTACGGGAAGCTTTCTTT. Amino acids: CASSHGLREAFF. V usage is TRBV6-5 and J usage is TRBJ1-1; D is unclear. The CDR3 sequence is 12 residues long. The V end was cut by 5 bases, the J end by 8 bases, with 12 bases between. Germline CDR1 is MNHEY and CDR2 is SVGAGI.